A single sample gave rise to the 3 T cell receptor beta chains below, sequenced in a study of CD4 T cells in lung cancer. From the same resection, lung tissue at least 3 cm from the malignant lesion was taken. Libraries were prepared by immunoSEQ multiplex PCR; TCRdb keeps only in-frame clonotypes and omits some of them. The repertoire holds about 10,000 clones, with around two thirds as singletons. Source material: normal lung tissue taken away from the tumor. These receptors were obtained from a man aged 55 to 70 with non-small cell lung cancer.

The chain uses TRBV6-8 and TRBJ2-7; 8 positions agree with TRBD1. V lost 4 bases, J lost 1 base, and 6 bases stayed unmatched. CDR3 length equals 15 residues. CDR1 is MNHGY, CDR2 SAAAGT, per germline. The CDR3 DNA reads TGTGCCAGCAGTTTAGGACAGGGAAGGTCCTACGAGCAGTACGTC. Amino acid sequence: CASSLGQGRSYEQYV.

The chain uses TRBV7-9 and TRBJ2-7, with 8 bases identical to TRBD1. CDR3 size: 16 residues. The germline CDR1 and CDR2 sequences are SEHNR and FQNEAQ (reference sequence). V was pared by 5 bases and J by 2 bases, with 11 bases of the junction left unmatched. The CDR3 DNA reads as TGTGCCAGCAGCCTTTCCCTTCGGGACAGGCCCTACGAGCAGTACTTC. Its protein product is CASSLSLRDRPYEQYF.

This clone was seen just once. The chain combines TRBV2 with TRBJ2-1; 7 nucleotides align to TRBD2. CDR3 size: 15 residues. Unmatched junction bases numbered 18, after V lost 10 bases and J lost 9 bases. Germline CDR1 reads SNHLY; CDR2 reads FYNNEI. The CDR3 is CATAGPIGLVGEQFF. CDR3 coding DNA: TGTGCCACCGCCGGGCCCATAGGACTAGTCGGTGAGCAGTTCTTC.